Presented here are 7 T cell receptor beta chains from one specimen sequenced in a study of T-cell reconstitution after alpha-beta-depleted transplantation in children. Unique molecular identifiers were used to barcode this TCRbeta library. A single record per CDR3 protein comes from TCRdb applying MiXCR to the PCR reads. The sample shows around 180,000 distinct CDR3 sequences, roughly 11% of them seen only once. This specimen was PBMCs, taken before TCRalphabeta/CD19-depleted stem cell transplant. These receptors were taken from a boy aged 2-9 years with acute myeloid leukemia, due to receive a stem cell transplant.

This clonotype came up a few times. J is TRBJ2-3 and V is TRBV21-1; the DNA was not compared with TRBD2, the D call given in the table. TRBV21-1 is marked as a pseudogene. The CDR3 is 16 residues long. This chain's CDR3 is CASSIRTRRGTDTQYF. Here the CDR3 DNA reads TGTGCCAGCAGCATACGTACTAGAAGAGGGACAGATACGCAGTATTTT.

This clonotype occurred many times. The chain combines TRBV4-1 with TRBJ2-5, with TRBD1 matching over 7 bases. Germline-derived CDR1 and CDR2 are MGHRA and YSYEKL. This CDR3 has 17 residues. V shed 1 base, J shed 5 bases, and the junction held 13 bases outside the gene matches. CDR3 in DNA: TGCGCCAGCAGCCAAGCCCCGCGACAGGGACCAGGGGAGACCCAGTACTTC. Translation gives CASSQAPRQGPGETQYF.

This clonotype was seen once. This may arise from a read error, as a much more abundant clone is one base away. The V call is TRBV24-1, the J call TRBJ1-3; 7 bases match TRBD1. V shed 4 bases, J shed 6 bases, and the junction held 14 bases outside the gene matches. From germline, CDR1 is KGHDR and CDR2 SFDVKD. The CDR3 consists of 17 residues. For the CDR3, the DNA is TGTGCCACCAGTGACCGAAGACAGGGAATCCCTGTAAACACCATATATTTT. Its protein is CATSDRRQGIPVNTIYF.

A note on this clonotype: Just one base apart from a much larger clone, this may be a read error. The CDR3 DNA reads TGTGCCAGCAGTGCCGGGGCTAATGGCTACCCCTTC. Translated: CASSAGANGYPF. The chain carries TRBV25-1 and TRBJ1-2; weak D call: TRBD1 (5 bases). This CDR3 contains 12 residues. Germline V gene lookup returns CDR1 MGHDK and CDR2 SYGVNS.

This clonotype appeared many times. The J gene is TRBJ1-1, the V gene TRBV29-1; possible D gene TRBD1, 5 bases. Germline assignment: CDR1 SQVTM and CDR2 ANQGSEA. The CDR3 consists of 15 residues. The V end was cut by 7 bases, the J end by 6 bases, with 24 bases between. In nucleotides, the CDR3 is TGCAGCGCTTACCCGACAGCCATGGCGGTTGCTGAAGCTTTCTTT. Its translation is CSAYPTAMAVAEAFF.

J is TRBJ1-5 and V is TRBV4-1; D is uncertain. V gave up 0 bases and J gave up 6 bases, with 6 bases separating them. Per the germline V gene, CDR1 is MGHRA and CDR2 is YSYEKL. The CDR3 covers 13 residues. The CDR3 loop is CASSQEGFQPQHF. CDR3 bases: TGCGCCAGCAGCCAAGAGGGTTTTCAGCCCCAGCATTTT.

This clonotype was found many times. The chain uses TRBV10-3 and TRBJ1-2; 9 nucleotides line up with TRBD1. The V gene end was trimmed by 2 bases and the J gene end by 8 bases; junction bases not matched to a gene: 12. The length of the CDR3 is 16 residues. The germline V gene encodes CDR1 ENHRY and CDR2 SYGVKD. The CDR3 DNA reads as TGTGCCATCAGTGAGGGCGTAATACAGGGGGCAGAGGGCTACACCTTC. Translating gives CAISEGVIQGAEGYTF.